This T cell receptor (beta chain) derives from a study of shared clonotypes between healthy human individuals. Study context: The study enrolled a couple of women and three men aged 18 to 49.

This clone has a single count. Antigen: not known. The V gene's germline CDR1 is MNHEY and CDR2 SVGAGI. The CDR3 is 15 residues long. With 9 bases removed from V and 7 bases from J, the gap between germline ends came to 22 bases. All donors qualified as healthy HIV-negative adults and had experienced no recent acute infections or vaccinations. Study conclusions and caveats: Only blood was sampled; tissue repertoires likely differ. Clonotype sharing among donors, it was expected, would be affected by sequencing depth.

The table came from immunoSEQ multiplex PCR; TCRdb's copy has only in-frame clones and leaves some out. Found here are 450,000 to 500,000 clones, 70% to 80% of them singletons; the top ten hold 10% to 15%. The source is a woman aged 40 to 50 in good health. Some clones in this sample may be carry-over from other donors' samples. This chain uses TRBV6-5 with TRBJ2-1; D is unclear. Sequenced material: PBMCs. CDR3 loop: CASHESVLRGNEQFF. In DNA, the CDR3 is TGTGCCAGTCATGAGAGTGTACTCCGAGGAAATGAGCAGTTCTTC.